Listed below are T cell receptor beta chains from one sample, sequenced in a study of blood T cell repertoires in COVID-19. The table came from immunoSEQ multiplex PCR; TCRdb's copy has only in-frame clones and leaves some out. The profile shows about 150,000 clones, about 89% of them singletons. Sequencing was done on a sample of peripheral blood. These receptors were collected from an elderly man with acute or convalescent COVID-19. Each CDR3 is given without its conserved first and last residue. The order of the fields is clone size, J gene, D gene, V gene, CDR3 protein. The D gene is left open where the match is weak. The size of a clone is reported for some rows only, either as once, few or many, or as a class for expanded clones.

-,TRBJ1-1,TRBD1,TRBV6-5,ASSYRRRQGEAF
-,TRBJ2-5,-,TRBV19,ASSSSRGFAETQY
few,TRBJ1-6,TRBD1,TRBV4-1,ASSRGTADSPYNSPLH
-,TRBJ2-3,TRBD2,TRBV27,ASSSGRDYSTSTDTQY
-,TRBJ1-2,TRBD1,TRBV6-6,ASSPQGDSGYT
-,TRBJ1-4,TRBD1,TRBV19,ASTGTDNEKLF
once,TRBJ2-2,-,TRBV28,ASSFVVGGFAGELF
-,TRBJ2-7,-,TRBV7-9,ASSLVPGSYEQY
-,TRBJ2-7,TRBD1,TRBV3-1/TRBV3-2,ASSPTGTGGTYEQY
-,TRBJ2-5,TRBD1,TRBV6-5,ASSWGQGKVEETQY
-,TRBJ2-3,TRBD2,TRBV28,ASSLHTSGSDTQY
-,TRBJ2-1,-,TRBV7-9,ASTGDQGRNYNEQF
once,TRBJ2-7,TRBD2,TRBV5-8,ASSLTWGGSYEQY
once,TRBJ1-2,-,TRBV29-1,SVVSNYGYT
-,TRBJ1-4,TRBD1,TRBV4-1,ASSQADRGSGKLF
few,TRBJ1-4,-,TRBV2,ASSQGGDFNEKLF
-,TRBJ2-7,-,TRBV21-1,ASPTSVSYEQY
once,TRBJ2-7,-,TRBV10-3,AISESGQDSGEQY
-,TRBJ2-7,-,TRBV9,ASSATEGPSYEQY
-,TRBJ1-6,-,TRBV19,ASNGDLNSPLH
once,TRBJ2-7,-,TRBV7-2,ASSLYGSNNEQY
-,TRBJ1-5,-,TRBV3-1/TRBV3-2,ASSQGKGHNQPQH
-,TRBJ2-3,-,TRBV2,ASGSEETDTQY
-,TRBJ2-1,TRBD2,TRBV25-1,ASGAGVPSLAKYNEQF
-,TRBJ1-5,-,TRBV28,ASSRVNQPQH
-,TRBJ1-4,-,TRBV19,ASTGLTGFNEKLF
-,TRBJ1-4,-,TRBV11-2,ASSRPTEPNEKLF
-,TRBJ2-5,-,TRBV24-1,ATSETRGVGETQY
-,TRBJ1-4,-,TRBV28,ASSFNNEKLF
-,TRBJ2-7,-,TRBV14,ASSQSTYEQY
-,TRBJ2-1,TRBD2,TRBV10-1,ASRGERENEQF
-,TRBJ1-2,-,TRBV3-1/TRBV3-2,ASSQNRASGYT
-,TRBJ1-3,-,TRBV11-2,ASSFFRTEEGNTIY
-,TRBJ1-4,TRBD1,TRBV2,ASSVAGTGQNEKLF
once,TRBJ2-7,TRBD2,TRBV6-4,ASRKPGLAGVEQY
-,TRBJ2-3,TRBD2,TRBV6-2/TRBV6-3,ASSYGLAGVDTQY
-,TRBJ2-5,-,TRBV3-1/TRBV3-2,ASSLRHQETQY
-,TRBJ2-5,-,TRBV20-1,SARPGETQY
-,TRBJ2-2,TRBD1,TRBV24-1,ATSPRRQGAGNTGELF
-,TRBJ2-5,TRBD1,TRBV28,ASSMGQHQETQY
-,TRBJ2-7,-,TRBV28,ASSSTPTYEQY
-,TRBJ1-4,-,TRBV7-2,ASSFGTRNEKLF
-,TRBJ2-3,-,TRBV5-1,ASSLVPSASTDTQY
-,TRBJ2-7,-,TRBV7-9,ASSSVIYEQY
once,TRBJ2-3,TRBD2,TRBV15,ATRRVGLSTDTQY